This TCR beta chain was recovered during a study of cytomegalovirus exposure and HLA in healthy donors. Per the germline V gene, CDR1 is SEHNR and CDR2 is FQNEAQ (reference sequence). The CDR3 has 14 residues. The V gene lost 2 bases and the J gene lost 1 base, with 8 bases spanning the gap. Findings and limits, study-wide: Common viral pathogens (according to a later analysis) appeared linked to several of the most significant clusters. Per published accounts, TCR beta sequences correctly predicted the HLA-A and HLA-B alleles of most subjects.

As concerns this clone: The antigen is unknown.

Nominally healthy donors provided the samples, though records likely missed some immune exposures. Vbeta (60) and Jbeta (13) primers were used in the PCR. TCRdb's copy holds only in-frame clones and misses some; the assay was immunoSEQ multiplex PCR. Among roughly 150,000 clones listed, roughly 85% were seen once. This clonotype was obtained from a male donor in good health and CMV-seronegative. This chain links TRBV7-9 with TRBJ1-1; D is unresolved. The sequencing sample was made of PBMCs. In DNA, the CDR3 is TGTGCCAGCAGCTTAACGCAGGAGAACACTGAAGCTTTCTTT. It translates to CASSLTQENTEAFF.